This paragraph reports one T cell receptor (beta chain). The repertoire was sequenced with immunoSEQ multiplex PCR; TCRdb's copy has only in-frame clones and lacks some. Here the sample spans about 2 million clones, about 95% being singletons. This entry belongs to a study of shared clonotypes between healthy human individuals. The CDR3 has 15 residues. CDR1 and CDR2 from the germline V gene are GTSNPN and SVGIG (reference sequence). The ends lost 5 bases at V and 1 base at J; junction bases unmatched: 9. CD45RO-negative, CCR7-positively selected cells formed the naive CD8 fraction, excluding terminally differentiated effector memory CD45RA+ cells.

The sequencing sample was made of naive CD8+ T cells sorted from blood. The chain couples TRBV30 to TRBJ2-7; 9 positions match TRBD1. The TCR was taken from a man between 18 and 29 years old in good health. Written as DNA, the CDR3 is TGTGCCTGGGCCACCGGGACAGGGATGTCCTACGAGCAGTACTTC. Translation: CAWATGTGMSYEQYF.